This T cell receptor (beta chain) was documented in a study of OX40 agonist ivuxolimab in advanced cancers. As for the study in general: Eligibility admitted prior anti-PD-1, anti-PD-L1 or anti-CTLA-4 therapy; about 40% had some.

As to this clone: Its antigen is unknown.

Repertoires were generated with immunoSEQ multiplex PCR, while TCRdb's copy carries only in-frame clones and drops some. Among roughly 69,000 clones listed, about 90% were seen once. CDR3 length equals 14 residues. Germline CDR1 is SEHNR and CDR2 is FQNEAQ (reference sequence). The V and J ends lost 1 base and 3 bases respectively, with 9 bases between them. Regarding the study as a whole: Specificity for antigen went undetermined in the expanded peripheral T cells.

Patients with a history of autoimmune disease or on systemic immunosuppression were excluded. This TCR was sampled from an adult with an advanced solid tumor such as melanoma, head and neck, liver or kidney cancer. The rearrangement uses TRBV7-9 and TRBJ2-5, with TRBD1 as a possible D gene (6 bases). Specimen: CD4+ or CD8+ T cells sorted from blood, collected in a trial of the OX40 agonist ivuxolimab. CDR3 loop: CASSLDWTEETQYF. DNA of the CDR3: TGTGCCAGCAGCTTAGATTGGACAGAAGAGACCCAGTACTTC.